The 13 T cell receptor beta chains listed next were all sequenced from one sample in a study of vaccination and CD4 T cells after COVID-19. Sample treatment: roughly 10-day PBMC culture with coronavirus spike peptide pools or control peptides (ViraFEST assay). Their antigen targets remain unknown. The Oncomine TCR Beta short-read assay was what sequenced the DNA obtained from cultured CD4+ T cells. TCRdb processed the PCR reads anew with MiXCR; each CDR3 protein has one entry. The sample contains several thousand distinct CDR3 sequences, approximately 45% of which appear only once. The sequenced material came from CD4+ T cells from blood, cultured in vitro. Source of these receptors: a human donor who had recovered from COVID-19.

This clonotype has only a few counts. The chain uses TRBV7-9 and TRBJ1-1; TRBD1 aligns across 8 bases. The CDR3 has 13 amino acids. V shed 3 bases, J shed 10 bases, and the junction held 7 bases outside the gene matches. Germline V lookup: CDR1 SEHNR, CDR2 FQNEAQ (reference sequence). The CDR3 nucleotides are TGTGCCAGCAGCTTGGACAGGGCGGGCGCAGCTTTCTTT. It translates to CASSLDRAGAAFF.

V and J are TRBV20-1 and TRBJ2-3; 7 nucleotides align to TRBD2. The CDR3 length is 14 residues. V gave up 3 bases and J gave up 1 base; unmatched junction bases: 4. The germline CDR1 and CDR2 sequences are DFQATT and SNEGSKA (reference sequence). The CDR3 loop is CSARKGGGTDTQYF. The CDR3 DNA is TGCAGTGCTAGGAAGGGAGGGGGCACAGATACGCAGTATTTT.

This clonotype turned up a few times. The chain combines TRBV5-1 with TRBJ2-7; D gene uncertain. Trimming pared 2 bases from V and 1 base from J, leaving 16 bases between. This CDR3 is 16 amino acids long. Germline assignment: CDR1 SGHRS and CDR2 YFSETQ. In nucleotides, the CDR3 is TGCGCCAGCAGCTTTATGTACAAAGGAAGTTCCTACGAGCAGTACTTC. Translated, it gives CASSFMYKGSSYEQYF. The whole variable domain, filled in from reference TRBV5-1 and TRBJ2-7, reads KAGVTQTPRYLIKTRGQQVTLSCSPISGHRSVSWYQQTPGQGLQFLFEYFSETQRNKGNFPGRFSGRQFSNSRSEMNVSTLELGDSALYLCASSFMYKGSSYEQYFGPGTRLTVT.

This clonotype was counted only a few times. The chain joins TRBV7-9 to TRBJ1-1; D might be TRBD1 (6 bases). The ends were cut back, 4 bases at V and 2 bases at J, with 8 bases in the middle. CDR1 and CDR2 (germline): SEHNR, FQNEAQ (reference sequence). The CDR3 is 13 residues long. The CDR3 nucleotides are TGTGCCAGCAGCTGGACAGCAAACACTGAAGCTTTCTTT. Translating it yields CASSWTANTEAFF.

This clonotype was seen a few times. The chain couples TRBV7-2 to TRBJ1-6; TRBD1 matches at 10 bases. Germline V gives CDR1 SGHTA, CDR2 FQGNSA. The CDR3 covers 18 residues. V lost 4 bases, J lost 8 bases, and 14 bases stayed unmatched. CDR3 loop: CASSSPGQGGMGYSPLHF. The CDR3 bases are TGTGCCAGCAGCTCACCCGGACAGGGGGGGATGGGGTATTCACCCCTCCACTTT.

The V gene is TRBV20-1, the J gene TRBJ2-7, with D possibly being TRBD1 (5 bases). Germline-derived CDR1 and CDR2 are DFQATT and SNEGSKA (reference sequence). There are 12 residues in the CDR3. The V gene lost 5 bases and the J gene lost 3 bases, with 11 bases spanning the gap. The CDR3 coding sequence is TGCAGTGCTCGAGGACACTTCTACGAGCAGTACTTC. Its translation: CSARGHFYEQYF.

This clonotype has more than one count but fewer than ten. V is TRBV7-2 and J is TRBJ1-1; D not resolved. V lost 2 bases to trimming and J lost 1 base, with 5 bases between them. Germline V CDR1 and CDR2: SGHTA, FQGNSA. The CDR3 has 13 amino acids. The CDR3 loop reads CASSLIRNTEAFF. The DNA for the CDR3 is TGTGCCAGCAGCTTAATCCGGAACACTGAAGCTTTCTTT.

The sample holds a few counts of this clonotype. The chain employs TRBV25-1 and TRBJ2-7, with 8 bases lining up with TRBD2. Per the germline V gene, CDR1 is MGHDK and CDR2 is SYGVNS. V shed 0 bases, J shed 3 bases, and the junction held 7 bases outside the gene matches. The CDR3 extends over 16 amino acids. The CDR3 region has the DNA TGTGCCAGCAGTGAATATCGCTTAGGGACTAGCTACGAGCAGTACTTC. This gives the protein CASSEYRLGTSYEQYF.

The CDR3 DNA is TGTGCCAGCAGCCACAACTATAATTCACCCCTCCACTTT. Translating gives CASSHNYNSPLHF. The J gene is TRBJ1-6, the V gene TRBV11-3; D gene uncertain. Germline values: CDR1 SGHNT, CDR2 YENEEA. This CDR3 has 13 amino acids. V lost 5 bases to trimming and J lost 3 bases, with 5 bases between them.

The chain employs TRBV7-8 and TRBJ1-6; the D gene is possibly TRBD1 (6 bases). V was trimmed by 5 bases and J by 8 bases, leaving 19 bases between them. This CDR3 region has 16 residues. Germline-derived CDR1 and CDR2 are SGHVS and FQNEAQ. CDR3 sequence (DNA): TGTGCCAGCAGCCCTCGTTTGGCAGGGGCTGATTCACCCCTCCACTTT. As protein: CASSPRLAGADSPLHF. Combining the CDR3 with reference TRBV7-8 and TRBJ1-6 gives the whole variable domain GAGVSQSPRYKVAKRGQDVALRCDPISGHVSLFWYQQALGQGPEFLTYFQNEAQLDKSGLPSDRFFAERPEGSVSTLKIQRTQQEDSAVYLCASSPRLAGADSPLHFGNGTRLTVT.

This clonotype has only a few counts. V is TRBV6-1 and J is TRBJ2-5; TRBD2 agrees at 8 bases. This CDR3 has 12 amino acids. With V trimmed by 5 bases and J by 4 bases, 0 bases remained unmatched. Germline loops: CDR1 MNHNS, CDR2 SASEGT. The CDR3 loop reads CASSSGGETQYF. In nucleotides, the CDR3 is TGTGCCAGCAGTAGCGGGGGAGAGACCCAGTACTTC.

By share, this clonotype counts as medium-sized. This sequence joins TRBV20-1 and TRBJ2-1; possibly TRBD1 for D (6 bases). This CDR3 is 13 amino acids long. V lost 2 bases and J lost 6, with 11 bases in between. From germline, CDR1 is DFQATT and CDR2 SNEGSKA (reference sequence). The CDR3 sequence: CSARWDKPNEQFF. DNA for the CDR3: TGCAGTGCTAGATGGGACAAGCCCAATGAGCAGTTCTTC.

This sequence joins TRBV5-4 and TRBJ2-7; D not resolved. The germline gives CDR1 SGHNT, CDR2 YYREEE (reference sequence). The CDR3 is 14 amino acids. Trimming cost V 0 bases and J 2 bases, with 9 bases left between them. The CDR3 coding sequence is TGTGCCAGCAGCTTGGGGGCAGGAACCTACGAGCAGTACTTC. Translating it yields CASSLGAGTYEQYF.